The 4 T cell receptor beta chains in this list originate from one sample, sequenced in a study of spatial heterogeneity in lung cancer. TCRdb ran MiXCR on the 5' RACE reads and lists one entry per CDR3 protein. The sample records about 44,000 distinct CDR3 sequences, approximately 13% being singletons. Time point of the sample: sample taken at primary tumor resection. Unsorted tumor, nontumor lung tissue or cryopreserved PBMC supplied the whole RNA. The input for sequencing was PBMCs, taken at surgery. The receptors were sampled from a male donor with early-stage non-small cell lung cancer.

The CDR3, as DNA: TGTGCCAGCAGTTACTCACAGGGGACTGAAGCTTTCTTT. It specifies CASSYSQGTEAFF. The chain recombines TRBV6-5 with TRBJ1-1, with 7 bases identical to TRBD1. The germline V gene encodes CDR1 MNHEY and CDR2 SVGAGI. V lost 0 bases to trimming and J lost 5 bases; unmatched junction nucleotides: 0. This CDR3 is built from 13 residues.

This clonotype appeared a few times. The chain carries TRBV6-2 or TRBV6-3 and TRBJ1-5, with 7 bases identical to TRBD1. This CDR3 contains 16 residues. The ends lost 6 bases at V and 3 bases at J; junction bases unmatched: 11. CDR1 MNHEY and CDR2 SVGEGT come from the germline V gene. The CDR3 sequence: CASSPGPDRINQPQHF. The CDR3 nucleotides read TGTGCCAGCAGCCCTGGGCCGGACAGGATCAATCAGCCCCAGCATTTT.

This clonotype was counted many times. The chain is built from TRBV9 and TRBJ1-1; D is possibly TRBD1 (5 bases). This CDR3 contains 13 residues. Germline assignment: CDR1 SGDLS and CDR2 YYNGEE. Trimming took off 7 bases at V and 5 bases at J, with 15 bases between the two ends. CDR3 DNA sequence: TGTGCCAGCGGGGGTATAGGTAGGACTGAAGCTTTCTTT. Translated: CASGGIGRTEAFF.

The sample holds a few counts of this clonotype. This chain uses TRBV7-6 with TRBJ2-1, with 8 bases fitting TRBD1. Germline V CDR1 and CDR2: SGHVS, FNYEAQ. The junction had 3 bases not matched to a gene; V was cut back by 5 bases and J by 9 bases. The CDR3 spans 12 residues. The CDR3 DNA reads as TGTGCCAGCAGCAAAGACAGGGGTGAGCAGTTCTTC. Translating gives CASSKDRGEQFF.